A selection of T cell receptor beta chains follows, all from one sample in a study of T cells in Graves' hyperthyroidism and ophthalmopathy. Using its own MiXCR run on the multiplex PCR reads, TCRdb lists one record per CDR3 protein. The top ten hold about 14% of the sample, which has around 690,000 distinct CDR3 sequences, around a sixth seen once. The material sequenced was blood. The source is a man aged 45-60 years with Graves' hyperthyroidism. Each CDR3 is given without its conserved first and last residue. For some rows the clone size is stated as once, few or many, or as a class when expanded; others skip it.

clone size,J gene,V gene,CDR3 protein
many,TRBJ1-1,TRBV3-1,ASSSGQTYTEAF
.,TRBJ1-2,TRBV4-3,ASSQGVGDVYGYT
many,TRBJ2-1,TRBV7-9,ASSLAGPYHEQF
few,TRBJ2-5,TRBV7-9,ASSSGTAGTQY
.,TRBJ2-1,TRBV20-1,SARMSGGRIEQF
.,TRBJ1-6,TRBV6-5,ASSYGRVAPLH
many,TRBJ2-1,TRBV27,ASSPASGTYNEQF
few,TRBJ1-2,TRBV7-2,ASSLELTGSNYGYT
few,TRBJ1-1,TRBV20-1,SASGGTGKMNTEAF
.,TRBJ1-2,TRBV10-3,AISESVTGRNYGYT
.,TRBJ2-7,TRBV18,ASTLADSYEQY
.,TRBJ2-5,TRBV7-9,ASSLRTETQY